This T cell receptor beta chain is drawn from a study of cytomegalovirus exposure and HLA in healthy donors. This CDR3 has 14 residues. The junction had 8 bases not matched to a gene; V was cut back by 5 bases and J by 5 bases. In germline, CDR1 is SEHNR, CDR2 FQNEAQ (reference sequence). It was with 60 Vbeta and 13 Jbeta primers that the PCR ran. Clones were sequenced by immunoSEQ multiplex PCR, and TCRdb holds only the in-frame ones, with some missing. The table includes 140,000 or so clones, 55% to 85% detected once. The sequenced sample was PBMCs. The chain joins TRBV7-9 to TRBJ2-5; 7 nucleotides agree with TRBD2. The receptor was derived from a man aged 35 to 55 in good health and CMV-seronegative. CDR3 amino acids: CASSLAGDRETQYF. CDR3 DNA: TGTGCCAGCAGCCTTGCGGGAGATAGGGAGACCCAGTACTTC.